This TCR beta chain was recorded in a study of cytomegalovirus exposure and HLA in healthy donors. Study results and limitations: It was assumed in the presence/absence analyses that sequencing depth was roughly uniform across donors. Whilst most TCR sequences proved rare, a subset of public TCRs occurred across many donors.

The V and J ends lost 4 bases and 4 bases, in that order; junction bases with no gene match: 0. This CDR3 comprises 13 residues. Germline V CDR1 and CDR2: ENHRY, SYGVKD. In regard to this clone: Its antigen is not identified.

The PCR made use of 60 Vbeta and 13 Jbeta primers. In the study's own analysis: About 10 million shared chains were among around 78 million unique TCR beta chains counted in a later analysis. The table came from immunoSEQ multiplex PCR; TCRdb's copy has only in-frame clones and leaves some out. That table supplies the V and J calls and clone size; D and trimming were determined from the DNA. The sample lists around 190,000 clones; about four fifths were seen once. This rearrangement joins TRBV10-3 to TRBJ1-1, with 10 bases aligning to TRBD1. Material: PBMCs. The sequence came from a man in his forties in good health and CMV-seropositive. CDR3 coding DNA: TGTGCCATCAGTGGGACAGGGGGCACTGAAGCTTTCTTT. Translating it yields CAISGTGGTEAFF.